The entry below gives a single T cell receptor (beta chain) sequence along with its context. This sample is part of a study of blood T cell repertoires in COVID-19. About the research overall: From the United States, Italy and Spain came samples of acute and convalescent COVID-19. T cells, B-cell-depleted T cells, or PBMCs supplied cDNA or gDNA.

Repertoires were generated with immunoSEQ multiplex PCR, while TCRdb's copy carries only in-frame clones and drops some. This table holds some 360,000 clones, about 89% found once. This TCR came from an older woman with COVID-19, enrolled during active disease. The sample consisted of peripheral blood.

The CDR3 region has the DNA TGCGCCAGCAGTGAGCCGGGACTAGCGGGGGGACTCTCCTACAATGAGCAGTTCTTC. Translating gives CASSEPGLAGGLSYNEQFF. The chain joins TRBV10-2 to TRBJ2-1, with 15 bases that match TRBD2. In germline, CDR1 is WSHSY, CDR2 SAAADI. The CDR3 has 19 residues. The trim removed 2 bases at V and 0 bases at J, leaving 5 bases unmatched.